The 20 T cell receptor beta chains given below trace back to one sample, sequenced in a study of pediatric ulcerative colitis. Sequenced by immunoSEQ multiplex PCR; TCRdb stores in-frame clones only, minus some. Seen here are 45,000 to 75,000 clones, over 80% observed once, and the top ten hold about 1.5%. Sequenced: blood. These receptors were taken from a boy aged 5-17 years who was a control in a study of pediatric ulcerative colitis.

This clone appeared a few times. The chain couples TRBV28 to TRBJ2-2; 8 positions agree with TRBD1. Germline V gene data show CDR1 as MDHEN and CDR2 as SYDVKM. The CDR3 is 15 amino acids. With 5 bases clipped from V and 7 bases from J, the junction kept 9 bases outside the gene matches. The CDR3 sequence: CASSHLTGEVGELFF. The CDR3 nucleotides are TGTGCCAGCAGTCATTTGACAGGGGAGGTCGGGGAGCTGTTTTTT.

V and J are TRBV19 and TRBJ2-1; 9 positions agree with TRBD2. The length of the CDR3 is 15 residues. Germline lookup yields CDR1 LNHDA and CDR2 SQIVND (reference sequence). V shed 3 bases and J 0 bases; nucleotides not matched to a gene: 0. This CDR3 is CASSISGSSYNEQFF. As DNA, the CDR3 is TGTGCCAGTAGTATTAGCGGGAGCTCCTACAATGAGCAGTTCTTC.

The chain couples TRBV2 to TRBJ1-4, with a possible D match to TRBD1 (5 bases). Germline CDR1 is SNHLY and CDR2 is FYNNEI. The CDR3 has 17 residues. V dropped 6 bases and J dropped 0 bases, with 17 bases sitting between them. The CDR3: CASSRSGLGATNEKLFF. The CDR3 bases are TGTGCCAGCAGCCGTTCAGGGCTCGGAGCAACTAATGAAAAACTGTTTTTT.

This rearrangement joins TRBV7-3 to TRBJ2-1, with D possibly TRBD2 on 5 matching bases. Germline CDR1 is SGHTA and CDR2 is FQGTGA. The CDR3 is 12 amino acids. V gave up 1 base and J gave up 10 bases, with 8 bases separating them. CDR3 sequence: CASSLNSGEQFF. The DNA for the CDR3 is TGTGCCAGCAGCTTAAATTCGGGGGAGCAGTTCTTC.

This rearrangement joins TRBV10-2 to TRBJ1-6; unclear D gene. CDR1 and CDR2 from the germline V gene are WSHSY and SAAADI. The CDR3 extends over 14 amino acids. Deletions cut 3 bases from V and 4 bases from J, with 7 bases between. The CDR3 nucleotides read TGCGCCAGCAGTGATTTCGGGTATAATTCACCCCTCCACTTT. This encodes CASSDFGYNSPLHF.

The chain's CDR3 is CASSLGTPPVAFF. The DNA for the CDR3 is TGCGCCAGCAGCTTAGGGACACCACCCGTGGCTTTCTTT. The chain combines TRBV5-1 with TRBJ1-1; possible D gene TRBD1, 6 bases. Trimming stripped 2 bases from V and 11 bases from J, with 16 bases between. The CDR3 is made up of 13 amino acids. Looked up from germline, CDR1 is SGHRS and CDR2 is YFSETQ. The variable domain in full, with the rest retrieved from reference TRBV5-1 and TRBJ1-1, is KAGVTQTPRYLIKTRGQQVTLSCSPISGHRSVSWYQQTPGQGLQFLFEYFSETQRNKGNFPGRFSGRQFSNSRSEMNVSTLELGDSALYLCASSLGTPPVAFFGQGTRLTVV.

This clone showed up just once. The J gene is TRBJ2-7, the V gene TRBV5-1; D ambiguous. With 6 bases removed from V and 2 bases from J, the gap between germline ends came to 15 bases. CDR3 length: 14 amino acids. CDR1 and CDR2 (germline): SGHRS, YFSETQ. In DNA form, the CDR3 reads TGCGCCAGCAACCCAATAGAGTACACCTACGAGCAGTACTTC. Amino acid sequence: CASNPIEYTYEQYF.

The chain employs TRBV18 and TRBJ2-1; 8 positions agree with TRBD1. V lost 3 bases and J lost 8; bases outside the gene matches: 6. This CDR3 is built from 14 residues. CDR1 and CDR2 from the germline V gene are KGHSH and LQKENI. CDR3 region: CASSPGDRGDEQFF. The CDR3 nucleotides are TGTGCCAGCTCACCTGGAGACAGGGGCGATGAGCAGTTCTTC.

The chain recombines TRBV14 with TRBJ2-3, with TRBD2 as a possible D gene (5 bases). Germline assignment: CDR1 SGHDN and CDR2 FVKESK. There are 15 residues in the CDR3. The V and J ends lost 3 bases and 2 bases respectively, with 12 bases between them. The CDR3 sequence is CASSQLAVPTDTQYF. The CDR3 DNA reads as TGTGCCAGCAGCCAGCTAGCTGTCCCCACAGATACGCAGTATTTT.

About this clone: This CDR3 is also generated by other DNA sequences in the sample. V is TRBV6-1 and J is TRBJ2-7; TRBD1 is a possible D gene (5 bases). V lost 4 bases to trimming and J lost 5 bases, with 18 bases between them. Germline assignment: CDR1 MNHNS and CDR2 SASEGT. This CDR3 region has 15 residues. The CDR3 is CASSVVGGRVDEQYF. The DNA for the CDR3 is TGTGCCAGCAGTGTAGTGGGTGGCAGGGTAGACGAGCAGTACTTC.

This clone was seen a handful of times. The chain uses TRBV2 and TRBJ2-1; weak D call: TRBD1 (6 bases). The ends were cut back, 6 bases at V and 10 bases at J, with 10 bases in the middle. This CDR3 comprises 11 residues. Germline V gives CDR1 SNHLY, CDR2 FYNNEI. CDR3 loop: CASRQGSEQFF. The CDR3 DNA follows: TGTGCCAGCAGACAGGGTTCCGAGCAGTTCTTC.

The gene calls are TRBV7-9 and TRBJ1-3; a weak D match, TRBD1 (5 bases). Per germline, CDR1 SEHNR and CDR2 FQNEAQ (reference sequence). V gave up 1 base and J gave up 9 bases, with 13 bases separating them. This CDR3 has 14 residues. The DNA for the CDR3 is TGTGCCAGCAGCTTAGAGGGACGTGGCGGCACCATATATTTT. It translates to CASSLEGRGGTIYF.

The V gene is TRBV6-1, the J gene TRBJ2-7, with D tentatively TRBD1 (5 bases). Trimming cost V 6 bases and J 3 bases, with 18 bases left between them. The germline CDR1 and CDR2 sequences are MNHNS and SASEGT. The CDR3 runs 15 residues. The CDR3 DNA sequence: TGTGCCAGCAGACCACAGAGGACACAAGACTACGAGCAGTACTTC. It specifies CASRPQRTQDYEQYF.

This chain joins TRBV6-5 and TRBJ2-1, with 9 bases lining up with TRBD1. The CDR3 has 13 amino acids. The J segment lost 8 bases and the V segment lost 4 bases, leaving 3 bases of the junction unmatched. CDR1 and CDR2 (germline): MNHEY, SVGAGI. This CDR3 is CASSSQGAHEQFF. The CDR3 coding sequence is TGTGCCAGCAGTTCACAGGGGGCTCATGAGCAGTTCTTC.

The rearrangement joins TRBV6-5 to TRBJ2-7, with D unclear. In germline, CDR1 is MNHEY, CDR2 SVGAGI. Trimming cost V 4 bases and J 6 bases, with 10 bases left between them. This CDR3 comprises 12 residues. This CDR3 reads CASSSLGIEQYF. The CDR3 DNA reads TGTGCCAGCAGTTCTCTAGGGATCGAGCAGTACTTC.

V and J are TRBV5-1 and TRBJ2-3, with 8 bases aligning to TRBD2. This CDR3 contains 17 residues. The ends lost 3 bases at V and 0 bases at J; junction bases unmatched: 9. CDR1 and CDR2 (germline): SGHRS, YFSETQ. The CDR3 DNA follows: TGCGCCAGCAGCTCGGGGACTAGAGACTATAGCACAGATACGCAGTATTTT. The encoded protein is CASSSGTRDYSTDTQYF.

V gene TRBV2 combines with J gene TRBJ2-1; no firm D call. V lost 3 bases and J lost 5, with 20 bases in between. CDR3 length: 17 residues. Germline V gene lookup returns CDR1 SNHLY and CDR2 FYNNEI. CDR3 DNA sequence: TGTGCCAGCAGTGAGTATACTACCTCCATCCACGACAATGAGCAGTTCTTC. Translation: CASSEYTTSIHDNEQFF.

The chain has TRBV19 and TRBJ1-4; D is unresolved. V shed 7 bases and J shed 7 bases, with 22 bases lying between them. This CDR3 region has 16 residues. Germline loops: CDR1 LNHDA, CDR2 SQIVND (reference sequence). CDR3 protein: CASTSVPGDRSEKLFF. Here the CDR3 DNA reads TGTGCCAGTACATCGGTTCCTGGGGATAGAAGTGAAAAACTGTTTTTT.

This clone was seen only once. This chain uses TRBV6-5 with TRBJ2-7; no firm D call. This CDR3 has 11 amino acids. CDR1 is MNHEY and CDR2 is SVGAGI in the germline V gene. V shed 4 bases and J shed 2 bases, with 3 bases lying between them. CDR3 nucleotide sequence: TGTGCCAGCAGTTCTACCTACGAGCAGTACTTC. Amino acids: CASSSTYEQYF.

This clone has just one count. CDR3: CASSEGDYGYTF. The CDR3 DNA reads TGTGCCAGTAGTGAGGGGGACTATGGCTACACCTTC. The chain employs TRBV19 and TRBJ1-2; D perhaps matches TRBD1 (6 bases). CDR1 and CDR2 (germline): LNHDA, SQIVND (reference sequence). CDR3 length equals 12 residues. V was shortened by 5 bases and J by 3 bases, with 7 bases between the two germline ends.